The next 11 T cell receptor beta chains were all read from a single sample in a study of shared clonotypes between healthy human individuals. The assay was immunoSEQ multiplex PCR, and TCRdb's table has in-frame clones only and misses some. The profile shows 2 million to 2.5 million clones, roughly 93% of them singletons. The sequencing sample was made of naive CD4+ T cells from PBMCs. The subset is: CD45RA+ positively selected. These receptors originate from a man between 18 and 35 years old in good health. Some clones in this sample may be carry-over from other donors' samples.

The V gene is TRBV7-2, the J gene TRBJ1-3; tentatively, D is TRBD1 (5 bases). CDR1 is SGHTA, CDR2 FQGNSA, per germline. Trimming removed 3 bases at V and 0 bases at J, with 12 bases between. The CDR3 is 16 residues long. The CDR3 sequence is CASSFRDGSSGNTIYF. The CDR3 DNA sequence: TGTGCCAGCAGCTTCCGGGACGGAAGCTCTGGAAACACCATATATTTT.

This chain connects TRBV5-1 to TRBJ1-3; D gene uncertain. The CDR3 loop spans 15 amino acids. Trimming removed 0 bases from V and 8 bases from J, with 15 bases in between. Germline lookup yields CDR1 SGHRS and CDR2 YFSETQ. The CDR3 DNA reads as TGCGCCAGCAGCTTGGGTGCCCCCCCGGCTGACACCATATATTTT. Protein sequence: CASSLGAPPADTIYF.

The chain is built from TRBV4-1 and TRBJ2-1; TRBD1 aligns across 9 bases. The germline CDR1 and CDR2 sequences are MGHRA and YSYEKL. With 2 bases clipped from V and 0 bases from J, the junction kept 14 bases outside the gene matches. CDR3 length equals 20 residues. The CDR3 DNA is TGCGCCAGCAGCCAACCCCCGCCCGGGACAGGGAGTCTCTCCTACAATGAGCAGTTCTTC. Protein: CASSQPPPGTGSLSYNEQFF.

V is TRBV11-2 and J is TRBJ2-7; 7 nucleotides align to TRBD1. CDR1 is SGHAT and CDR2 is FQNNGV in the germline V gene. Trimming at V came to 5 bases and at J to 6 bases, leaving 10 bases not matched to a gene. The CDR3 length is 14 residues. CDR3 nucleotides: TGTGCCAGCAGCCGGGACAGTCGGGCGACCGAGCAGTACTTC. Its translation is CASSRDSRATEQYF.

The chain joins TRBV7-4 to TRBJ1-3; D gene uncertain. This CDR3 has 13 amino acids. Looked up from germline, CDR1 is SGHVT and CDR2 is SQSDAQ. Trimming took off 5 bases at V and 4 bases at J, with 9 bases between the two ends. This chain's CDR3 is CASSVISGNTIYF. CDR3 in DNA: TGTGCCAGCAGCGTAATTTCAGGAAACACCATATATTTT.

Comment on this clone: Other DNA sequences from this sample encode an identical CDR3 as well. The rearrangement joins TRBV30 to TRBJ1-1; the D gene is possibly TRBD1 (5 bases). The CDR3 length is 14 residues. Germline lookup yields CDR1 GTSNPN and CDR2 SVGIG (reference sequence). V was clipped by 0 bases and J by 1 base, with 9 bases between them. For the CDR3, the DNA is TGTGCCTGGAGTGTTTCGGGGGGGAACACTGAAGCTTTCTTT. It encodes CAWSVSGGNTEAFF.

CDR3 amino acids: CASSLETGGSSYEQYF. The CDR3 DNA is TGTGCCAGCAGTTTAGAAACAGGGGGGAGCTCCTACGAGCAGTACTTC. The rearrangement links TRBV28 to TRBJ2-7, with 8 bases identical to TRBD1. The CDR3 sequence is 16 residues long. The germline CDR1 and CDR2 sequences are MDHEN and SYDVKM. V was pared by 2 bases and J by 0 bases, with 6 bases of the junction left unmatched.

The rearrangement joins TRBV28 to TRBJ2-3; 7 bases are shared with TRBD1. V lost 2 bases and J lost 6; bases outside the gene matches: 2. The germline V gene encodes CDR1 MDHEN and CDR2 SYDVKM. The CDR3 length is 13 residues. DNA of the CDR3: TGTGCCAGCAGTTTAACGGGACAGGATACGCAGTATTTT. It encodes CASSLTGQDTQYF.

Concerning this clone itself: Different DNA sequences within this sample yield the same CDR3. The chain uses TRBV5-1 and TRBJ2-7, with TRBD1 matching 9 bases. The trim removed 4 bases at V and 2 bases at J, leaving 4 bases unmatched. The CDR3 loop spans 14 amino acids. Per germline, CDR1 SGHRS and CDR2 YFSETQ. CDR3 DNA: TGCGCCAGCAGCACGGGACAGGGACCCTACGAGCAGTACTTC. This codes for CASSTGQGPYEQYF.

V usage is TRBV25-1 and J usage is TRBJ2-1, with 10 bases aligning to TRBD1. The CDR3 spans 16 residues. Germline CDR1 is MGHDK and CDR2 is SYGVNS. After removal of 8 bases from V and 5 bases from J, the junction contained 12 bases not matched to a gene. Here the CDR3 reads CASSSPGQGFDNEQFF. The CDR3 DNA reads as TGTGCCAGCTCCTCCCCGGGACAGGGGTTCGACAATGAGCAGTTCTTC.

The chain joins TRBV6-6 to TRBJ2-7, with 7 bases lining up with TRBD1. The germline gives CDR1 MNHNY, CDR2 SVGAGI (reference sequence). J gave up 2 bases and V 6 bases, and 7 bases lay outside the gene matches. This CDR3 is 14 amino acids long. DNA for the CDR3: TGTGCCAGCAGGCCTGCAGGGGGTACCTACGAGCAGTACTTC. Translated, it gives CASRPAGGTYEQYF.